The following is a T cell receptor beta chain sequence with its context. This table comes from immunoSEQ multiplex PCR, and its TCRdb copy is limited to in-frame clones, with some not included. The sample shows fewer than 100,000 clones, 70% to 90% of them seen only once. CDR3 length: 13 residues. With 3 bases removed from V and 4 bases from J, the gap between germline ends came to 7 bases. Germline assignment: CDR1 MNHEY and CDR2 SVGAGI. This sample was taken from a study of control samples from healthy donors and cancer patients. V and J are TRBV6-5 and TRBJ1-3; no firm D call. What was sequenced was blood. The TCR originated in a woman between 50 and 59 years old in good health. The CDR3 spells CASSYGWGNTIYF. In DNA form, the CDR3 reads TGTGCCAGCAGTTATGGGTGGGGAAACACCATATATTTT.